These T cell receptor beta chains were read from a single sample in a study of T cell repertoires in cytomegalovirus infection. No antigens are known for them. MiXCR was run by TCRdb on the reads, yielding one entry per CDR3 protein. The data show 110,000 or so distinct CDR3 sequences, about 33% seen once. Material: CD8+ T cells from cultured PBMCs, obtained from culture after CMV antigen stimulation. These TCRs come from a human donor in good health (CMV status not recorded). Some clones in this sample may be carry-over from other donors' samples. The CDR3 runs from the conserved cysteine through the conserved F or W. The order of the fields is D gene, clone size, J gene, V gene, CDR3 DNA, CDR3 protein. A D gene is named only where the DNA matches it firmly. Part of the rows lack a size; the others show once, few, many or a class for expanded clones.

>-|many|TRBJ1-1|TRBV29-1
TGCAGCGTTGAAGACGGGGTGAACACTGAAGCTTTCTTT
CSVEDGVNTEAFF
>TRBD1|few|TRBJ2-2|TRBV7-6
TGTGCCAGCAGCTCCCCTGGACAGGGTTGGACCGGGGAGCTGTTTTTT
CASSSPGQGWTGELFF
>TRBD1|-|TRBJ1-5|TRBV6-2/TRBV6-3
TGTGCCAGCAGTTACTCCCGACAGGGGGTATATAGCAATCAGCCCCAGCATTTT
CASSYSRQGVYSNQPQHF
>-|-|TRBJ1-2|TRBV2
TGTGCCAGCAGTGAAACGGCTTGGGGGGCTGGCTACACCTTC
CASSETAWGAGYTF
>-|-|TRBJ2-2|TRBV18
TGTGCCAGCTCACCGTTTGATAACACCGGGGAGCTGTTTTTT
CASSPFDNTGELFF
>-|-|TRBJ2-5|TRBV7-6
TGTGTCAGCAGCTTAGTCCCGGTAGAGGCAGAGACCCAGTACTTC
CVSSLVPVEAETQYF
>TRBD1|-|TRBJ1-5|TRBV28
TGTGCCAGCAGTTTATCGGGACAGGGTCCTCAGCCCCAGCATTTT
CASSLSGQGPQPQHF
>-|few|TRBJ1-5|TRBV6-1
TGTGTCACGAAAAAAAATCAGCCCCAGCATTTT
CVTKKNQPQHF
>TRBD1|few|TRBJ2-6|TRBV7-2
TGTGCCAGCAGCTACCGGACAGGGGCATACTCTGGGGCCAACGTCCTGACTTTC
CASSYRTGAYSGANVLTF
>TRBD2|few|TRBJ2-7|TRBV6-2/TRBV6-3
TGTGCCGCCCAGACTAGCGGGGGGTACTACGAGCAGTACTTC
CAAQTSGGYYEQYF
>-|-|TRBJ2-7|TRBV28
TGTGCCAGCAGTTTACTGGGCGTGAACTACGAGCAGTACTTC
CASSLLGVNYEQYF
>TRBD1|many|TRBJ1-2|TRBV2
TGTGCCAGCAGTGCTGGCCGGGACAGGGTAGAAGGCTACACCTTC
CASSAGRDRVEGYTF
>-|-|TRBJ2-7|TRBV12-3/TRBV12-4
TGTGCCAGCAGTTTATATCAGTACCTTCCGGGTGAGCAGTACTTC
CASSLYQYLPGEQYF
>TRBD2|few|TRBJ2-3|TRBV7-2
TGTGCCAGCAGCTCACTTCTAGCGGGGGGGCCCCCAGATACGCAGTATTTT
CASSSLLAGGPPDTQYF
>TRBD1|few|TRBJ2-7|TRBV6-1
TGTGCCAGCAGTGAAGATGGACAGGGACCCTACGAGCAGTACTTC
CASSEDGQGPYEQYF
>-|-|TRBJ2-3|TRBV20-1
TGCAGTGCTCCCCAGGGAGGAGGGACAGATACGCAGTATTTT
CSAPQGGGTDTQYF
>-|-|TRBJ2-7|TRBV12-3/TRBV12-4
TGTGCCAGCAGTTTAACGAGAACCGAGCAGTACTTC
CASSLTRTEQYF
>-|few|TRBJ1-2|TRBV12-3/TRBV12-4
TGTGCCACAGAGAGACAAGGGGATCCCTATGGCTACACCTTC
CATERQGDPYGYTF